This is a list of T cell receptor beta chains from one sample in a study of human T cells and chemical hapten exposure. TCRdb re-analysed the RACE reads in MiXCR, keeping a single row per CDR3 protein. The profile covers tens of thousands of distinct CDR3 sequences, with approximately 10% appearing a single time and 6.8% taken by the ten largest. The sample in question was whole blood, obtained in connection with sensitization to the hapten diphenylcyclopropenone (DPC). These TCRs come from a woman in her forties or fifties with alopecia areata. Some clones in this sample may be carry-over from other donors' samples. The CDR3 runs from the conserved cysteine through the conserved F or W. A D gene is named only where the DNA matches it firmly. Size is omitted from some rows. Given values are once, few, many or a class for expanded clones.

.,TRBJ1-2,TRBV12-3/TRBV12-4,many,CASSDGYGYTF,TGTGCCAGCAGCGATGGCTATGGCTACACCTTC
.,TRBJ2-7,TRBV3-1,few,CASSHGTTYEQYF,TGTGCCAGCAGCCACGGGACGACCTACGAGCAGTACTTC
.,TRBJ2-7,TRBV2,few,CASTGLLEQYF,TGTGCCAGTACGGGTTTGCTCGAGCAGTACTTC
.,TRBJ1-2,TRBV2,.,CASGRLGGDYGYTF,TGTGCCAGCGGACGACTGGGGGGCGACTATGGCTACACCTTC
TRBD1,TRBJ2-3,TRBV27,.,CASSFRDRAADTQYF,TGTGCCAGCAGTTTCAGGGACAGGGCTGCAGATACGCAGTATTTT
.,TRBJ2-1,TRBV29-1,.,CSVDVTLATNEQFF,TGCAGCGTTGATGTAACTCTCGCTACCAATGAGCAGTTCTTC
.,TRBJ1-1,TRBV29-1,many,CSVGSGNTEAFF,TGCAGCGTTGGATCCGGGAACACTGAAGCTTTCTTT
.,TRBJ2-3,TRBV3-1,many,CASSLQGLAGTDTQYF,TGTGCCAGCAGCCTTCAGGGGCTAGCGGGCACAGATACGCAGTATTTT
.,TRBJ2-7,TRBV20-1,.,CSASLGRQVPYEQYF,TGCAGTGCTAGCCTCGGGAGACAGGTACCCTACGAGCAGTACTTC
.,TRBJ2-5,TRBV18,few,CASSPKIQETQYF,TGTGCCAGCTCACCAAAGATCCAAGAGACCCAGTACTTC